This T cell receptor (beta chain) was identified in a study of blood T cell repertoires in COVID-19. This CDR3 region has 14 residues. Germline V gene data show CDR1 as MGHDK and CDR2 as SYGVNS. V lost 4 bases and J 3 bases, leaving 10 bases between the germline ends. The repertoire was sequenced with immunoSEQ multiplex PCR; TCRdb's copy has only in-frame clones and lacks some. Counted here are about 150,000 clones, about four fifths occurring once; the ten biggest clones make up 25% to 30%. This sequence was found in a woman aged 55-69 years with acute or convalescent COVID-19. The chain recombines TRBV25-1 with TRBJ2-1; perhaps TRBD2 as D (6 bases). Sequencing was carried out using peripheral blood. For the CDR3, the DNA is TGTGCCAGCAGTGTTAGCGGAGACTACAATGAGCAGTTCTTC. Amino acids: CASSVSGDYNEQFF.